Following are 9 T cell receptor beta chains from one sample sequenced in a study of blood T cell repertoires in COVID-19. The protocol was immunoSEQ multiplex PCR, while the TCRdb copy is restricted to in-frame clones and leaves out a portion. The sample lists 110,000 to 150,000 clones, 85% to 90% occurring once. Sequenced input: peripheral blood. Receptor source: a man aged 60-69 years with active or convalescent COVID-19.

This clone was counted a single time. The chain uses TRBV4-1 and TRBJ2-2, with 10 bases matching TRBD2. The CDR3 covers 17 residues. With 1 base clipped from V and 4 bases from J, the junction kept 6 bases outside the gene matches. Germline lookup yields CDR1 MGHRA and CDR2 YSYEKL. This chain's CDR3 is CASSQALAGVVTGELFF. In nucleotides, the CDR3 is TGCGCCAGCAGCCAAGCCCTAGCGGGAGTTGTCACCGGGGAGCTGTTTTTT.

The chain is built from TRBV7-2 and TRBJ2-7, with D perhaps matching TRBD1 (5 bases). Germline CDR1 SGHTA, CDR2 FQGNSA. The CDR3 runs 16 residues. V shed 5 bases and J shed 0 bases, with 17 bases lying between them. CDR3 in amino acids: CASSPQGIGVSYEQYF. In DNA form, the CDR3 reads TGTGCCAGCAGCCCCCAGGGCATTGGAGTCTCCTACGAGCAGTACTTC.

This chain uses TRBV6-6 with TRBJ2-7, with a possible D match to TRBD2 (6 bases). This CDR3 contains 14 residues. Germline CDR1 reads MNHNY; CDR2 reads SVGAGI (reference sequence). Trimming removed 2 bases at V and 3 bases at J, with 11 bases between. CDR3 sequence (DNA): TGTGCCAGCAGTTACGGGCTAGCGAGCTACGAGCAGTACTTC. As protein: CASSYGLASYEQYF.

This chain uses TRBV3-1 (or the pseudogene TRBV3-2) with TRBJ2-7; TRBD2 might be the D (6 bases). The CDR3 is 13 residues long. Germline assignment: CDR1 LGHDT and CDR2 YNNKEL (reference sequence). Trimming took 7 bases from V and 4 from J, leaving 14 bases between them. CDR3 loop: CASTRGGVYEQYF. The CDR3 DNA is TGTGCCAGCACACGAGGCGGGGTTTACGAGCAGTACTTC.

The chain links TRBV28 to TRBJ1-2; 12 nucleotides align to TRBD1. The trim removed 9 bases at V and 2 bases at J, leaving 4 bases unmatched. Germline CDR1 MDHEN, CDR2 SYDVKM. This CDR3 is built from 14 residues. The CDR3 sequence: CASGTGGWNYGYTF. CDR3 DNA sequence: TGTGCCAGTGGGACAGGGGGCTGGAACTATGGCTACACCTTC.

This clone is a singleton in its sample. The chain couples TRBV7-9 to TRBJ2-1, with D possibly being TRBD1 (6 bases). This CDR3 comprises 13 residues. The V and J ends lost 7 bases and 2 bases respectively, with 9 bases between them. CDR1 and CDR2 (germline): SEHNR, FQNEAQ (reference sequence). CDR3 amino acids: CASIQGTYNEQFF. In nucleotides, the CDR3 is TGTGCCAGCATCCAGGGGACCTACAATGAGCAGTTCTTC.

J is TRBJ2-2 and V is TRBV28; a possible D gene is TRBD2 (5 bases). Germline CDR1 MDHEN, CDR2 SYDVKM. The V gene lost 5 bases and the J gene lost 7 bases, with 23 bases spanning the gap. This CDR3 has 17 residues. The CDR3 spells CASSPQTLGQAGGELFF. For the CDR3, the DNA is TGTGCCAGCAGTCCCCAAACCCTCGGTCAGGCGGGCGGGGAGCTGTTTTTT.

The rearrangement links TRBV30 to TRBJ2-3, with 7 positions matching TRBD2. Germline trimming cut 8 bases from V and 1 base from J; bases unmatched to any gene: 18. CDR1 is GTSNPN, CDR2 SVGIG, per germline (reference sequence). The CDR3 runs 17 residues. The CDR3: CAHTRLARGGGTDTQYF. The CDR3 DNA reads TGTGCCCACACACGGCTAGCGAGGGGAGGGGGCACAGATACGCAGTATTTT.

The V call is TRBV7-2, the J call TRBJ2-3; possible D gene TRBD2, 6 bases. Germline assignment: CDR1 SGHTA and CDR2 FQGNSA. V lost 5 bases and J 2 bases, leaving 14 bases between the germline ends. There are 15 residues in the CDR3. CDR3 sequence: CASSPGRFNTDTQYF. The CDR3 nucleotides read TGTGCCAGCAGCCCCGGGAGATTTAACACAGATACGCAGTATTTT. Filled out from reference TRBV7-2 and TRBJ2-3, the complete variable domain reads GAGVSQSPSNKVTEKGKDVELRCDPISGHTALYWYRQSLGQGLEFLIYFQGNSAPDKSGLPSDRFSAERTGGSVSTLTIQRTQQEDSAVYLCASSPGRFNTDTQYFGPGTRLTVL.